This TCR beta chain came from a study of shared clonotypes between healthy human individuals. At the level of the study: Each donor had three CD4 naive, three CD4 memory, two CD8 naive and one CD8 memory plate. Study-level results: Only blood was sampled; tissue repertoires likely differ.

Sequencing used immunoSEQ multiplex PCR; TCRdb keeps in-frame clones, though not all of them. This sample has millions of clones, with around 90% found just once. About this clone itself: The target antigen is unknown.

V was pared by 1 base and J by 9 bases, with 5 bases of the junction left unmatched. The germline V gene encodes CDR1 SGHTA and CDR2 FQGNSA. The CDR3 is 16 amino acids. The split of CD4+ cells yielded CD45RA+ naive and CD45RA-negative memory subsets. The V call is TRBV7-2, the J call TRBJ2-1; 14 bases agree with TRBD2. The material sequenced was naive CD4+ T cells sorted from blood. The sample's subset: CD45RA+ positively selected. The receptor was isolated from a man aged 18 to 29 in good health. CDR3 loop: CASSLGLAGGPSEQFF. The CDR3 region has the DNA TGTGCCAGCAGCTTAGGACTAGCGGGAGGGCCCAGTGAGCAGTTCTTC.